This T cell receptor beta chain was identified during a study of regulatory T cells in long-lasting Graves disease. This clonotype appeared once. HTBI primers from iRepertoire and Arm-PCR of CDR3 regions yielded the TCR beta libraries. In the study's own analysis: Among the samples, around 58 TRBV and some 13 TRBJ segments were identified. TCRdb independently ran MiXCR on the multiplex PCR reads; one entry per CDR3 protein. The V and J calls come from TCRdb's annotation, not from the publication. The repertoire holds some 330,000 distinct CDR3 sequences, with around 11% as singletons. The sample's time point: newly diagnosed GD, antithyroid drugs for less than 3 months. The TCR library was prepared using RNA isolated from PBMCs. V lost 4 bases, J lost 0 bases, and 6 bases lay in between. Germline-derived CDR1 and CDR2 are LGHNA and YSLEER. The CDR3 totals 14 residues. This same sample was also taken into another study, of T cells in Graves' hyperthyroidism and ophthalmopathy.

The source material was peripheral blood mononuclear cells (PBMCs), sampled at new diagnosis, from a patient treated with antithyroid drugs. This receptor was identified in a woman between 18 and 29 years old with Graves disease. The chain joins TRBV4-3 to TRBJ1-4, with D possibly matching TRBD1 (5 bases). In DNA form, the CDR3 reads TGCGCCAGCAGCCGGACAACAACTAATGAAAAACTGTTTTTT. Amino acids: CASSRTTTNEKLFF.